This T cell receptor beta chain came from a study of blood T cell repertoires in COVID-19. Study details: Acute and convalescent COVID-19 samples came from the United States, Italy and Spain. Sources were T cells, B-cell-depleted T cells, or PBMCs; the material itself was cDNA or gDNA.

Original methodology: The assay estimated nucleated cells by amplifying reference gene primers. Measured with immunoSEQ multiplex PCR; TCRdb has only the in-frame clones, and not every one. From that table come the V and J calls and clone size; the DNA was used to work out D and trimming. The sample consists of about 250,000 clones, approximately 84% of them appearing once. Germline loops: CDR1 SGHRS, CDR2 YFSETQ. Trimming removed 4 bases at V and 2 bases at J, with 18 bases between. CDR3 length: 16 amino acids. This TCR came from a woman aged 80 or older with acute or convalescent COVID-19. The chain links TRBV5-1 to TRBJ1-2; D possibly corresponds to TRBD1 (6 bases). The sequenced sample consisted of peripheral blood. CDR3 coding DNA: TGCGCCAGCAGCAAAACAAGACAGGACTCAAACTATGGCTACACCTTC. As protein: CASSKTRQDSNYGYTF. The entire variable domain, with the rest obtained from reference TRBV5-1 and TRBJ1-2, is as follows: KAGVTQTPRYLIKTRGQQVTLSCSPISGHRSVSWYQQTPGQGLQFLFEYFSETQRNKGNFPGRFSGRQFSNSRSEMNVSTLELGDSALYLCASSKTRQDSNYGYTFGSGTRLTVV.